Listed here are 20 T cell receptor beta chains from one sample, sequenced in a study of glioma-infiltrating T cells. Using RNA template, CDR3s of TCR alpha and beta were amplified with iRepertoire arm-PCR. TCRdb reprocessed the multiplex PCR reads with MiXCR, giving one entry per CDR3 protein. The data show about 410,000 distinct CDR3 sequences, approximately 42% seen once. The sample taken for sequencing was glioma tissue, nonneoplastic brain tissue, or PBMCs (not recorded which). The receptors were sampled from a human donor with low-grade glioma or glioblastoma, undergoing nonglioma brain surgery, or in good health (not recorded which).

This clonotype was counted between two and nine times. The chain joins TRBV2 to TRBJ2-5; 9 nucleotides match TRBD1. Trimming cost V 9 bases and J 6 bases; bases outside gene matches: 11. This CDR3 has 14 amino acids. Germline V gene data show CDR1 as SNHLY and CDR2 as FYNNEI. The CDR3 spells CARDWDRERKTQYF. The CDR3 DNA is TGTGCCAGGGATTGGGACAGGGAGAGGAAGACCCAGTACTTC.

There are a few counts of this clonotype. The chain combines TRBV19 with TRBJ1-2; 10 nucleotides agree with TRBD1. The V and J ends lost 4 bases and 4 bases, in that order; junction bases with no gene match: 9. Germline V gene lookup returns CDR1 LNHDA and CDR2 SQIVND (reference sequence). This CDR3 region has 16 residues. In nucleotides, the CDR3 is TGTGCCAGTAGTAGCCTGGGACAGGGGTTCGGCTATGGCTACACCTTC. Amino acid sequence: CASSSLGQGFGYGYTF.

The table lists this clonotype with a few counts. J is TRBJ2-1 and V is TRBV15; 7 nucleotides align to TRBD1. The CDR3 contains 15 residues. Trimming at V came to 8 bases and at J to 6 bases, leaving 13 bases not matched to a gene. From germline, CDR1 is LNHNV and CDR2 YYDKDF (reference sequence). CDR3 DNA: TGTGCCACCGCCACAGGGGACAACACCCGCAATGAGCAGTTCTTC. Translation gives CATATGDNTRNEQFF.

The V call is TRBV2, the J call TRBJ2-1; TRBD2 agrees at 13 bases. This CDR3 contains 16 residues. Germline loops: CDR1 SNHLY, CDR2 FYNNEI. V gave up 4 bases and J gave up 8 bases; unmatched junction bases: 8. The CDR3 here is CASSVSTSGRDHEQFF. CDR3 nucleotide sequence: TGTGCCAGCAGTGTTTCCACTAGCGGGAGGGACCATGAGCAGTTCTTC.

This clonotype has just a few counts. The chain employs TRBV4-1 and TRBJ1-5; a possible D gene is TRBD1 (6 bases). The V and J ends lost 5 bases and 4 bases respectively, with 12 bases between them. From germline, CDR1 is MGHRA and CDR2 YSYEKL. The CDR3 is made up of 14 amino acids. The CDR3 bases are TGCGCCAGCAGCGTTGGGGACATTAATCAGCCCCAGCATTTT. As protein: CASSVGDINQPQHF.

Worth noting for this clonotype: This may come from a read error, since a much larger clone is one base off. This sequence joins TRBV6-1 and TRBJ2-7; D remains ambiguous. Germline CDR1 is MNHNS and CDR2 is SASEGT. The CDR3 extends over 13 amino acids. CDR3 residues: CASSTGFSYERYF. CDR3 in DNA: TGTGCCAGCAGTACGGGCTTCTCCTACGAGCGGTACTTC.

V usage is TRBV28 and J usage is TRBJ2-2, with unresolved D. Germline V gene data show CDR1 as MDHEN and CDR2 as SYDVKM. Trimming pared 6 bases from V and 6 bases from J, leaving 17 bases between. The CDR3 has 15 amino acids. DNA of the CDR3: TGTGCCAGCAGGCTAGGGCGGCACGTCCCCGGGGAGCTGTTTTTT. Translation gives CASRLGRHVPGELFF. The full variable domain, completed using reference TRBV28 and TRBJ2-2, is DVKVTQSSRYLVKRTGEKVFLECVQDMDHENMFWYRQDPGLGLRLIYFSYDVKMKEKGDIPEGYSVSREKKERFSLILESASTNQTSMYLCASRLGRHVPGELFFGEGSRLTVL.

The sample holds a few counts of this clonotype. The rearrangement links TRBV7-6 to TRBJ2-7, with TRBD1 matching 9 bases. The CDR3 sequence is 14 residues long. The V gene's germline CDR1 is SGHVS and CDR2 FNYEAQ. V was pared by 5 bases and J by 6 bases, with 8 bases of the junction left unmatched. The CDR3 loop is CASSPGTGPREQYF. CDR3 DNA: TGTGCCAGCAGCCCCGGGACAGGGCCTCGCGAGCAGTACTTC.

V usage is TRBV20-1 and J usage is TRBJ2-7, with 9 bases lining up with TRBD2. This CDR3 region has 15 residues. Looked up from germline, CDR1 is DFQATT and CDR2 is SNEGSKA (reference sequence). Trimming at V came to 0 bases and at J to 7 bases, leaving 10 bases not matched to a gene. The CDR3 region has the DNA TGCAGTGCTAGAGAGCCTAGCGGGGCCTACAATGAGCAGTACTTC. Amino acids: CSAREPSGAYNEQYF.

The chain joins TRBV4-1 to TRBJ2-5; no clear D gene. V gave up 5 bases and J gave up 5 bases, with 12 bases separating them. In germline, CDR1 is MGHRA, CDR2 YSYEKL. The CDR3 runs to 13 residues. The CDR3 DNA reads TGCGCCAGCAGCATAAGGGCTGGGGAGACCCAGTACTTC. This sequence encodes CASSIRAGETQYF.

The chain employs TRBV6-9 and TRBJ2-1; 9 bases agree with TRBD2. Germline CDR1 reads MNHGY; CDR2 reads SVAAGI. After removal of 2 bases from V and 8 bases from J, the junction contained 10 bases not matched to a gene. The CDR3 sequence is 16 residues long. The CDR3 protein is CASSYPFSGGAYEQFF. The CDR3 nucleotides are TGTGCCAGCAGTTATCCCTTTAGCGGGGGAGCGTATGAGCAGTTCTTC.

With respect to this clonotype: In this CDR3 the conserved last residue, phenylalanine or tryptophan, is missing, so a read error is likely. The chain joins TRBV6-1 to TRBJ1-1; perhaps TRBD1 as D (5 bases). The CDR3 length is 14 residues. Germline CDR1 reads MNHNS; CDR2 reads SASEGT. V was pared by 5 bases and J by 6 bases, with 16 bases between. This CDR3 reads CASSLFSGYAEAFL. DNA for the CDR3: TGTGCCAGCAGTCTCTTCTCAGGGTACGCTGAAGCTTTCTTA.

This clonotype has just a few counts. The chain has TRBV28 and TRBJ2-1; tentative D call: TRBD2 (5 bases). The germline V and J ends were trimmed by 4 bases and 2 bases, with 12 bases remaining between them. Germline values: CDR1 MDHEN, CDR2 SYDVKM. The CDR3 runs to 15 residues. The CDR3, as DNA: TGTGCCAGCAGTTGGGTAGCGCGAGCCTACAATGAGCAGTTCTTC. Protein sequence: CASSWVARAYNEQFF.

V gene TRBV6-5 combines with J gene TRBJ2-7; D gene unclear. The CDR3 loop spans 14 amino acids. Germline loops: CDR1 MNHEY, CDR2 SVGAGI. V was trimmed by 6 bases and J by 2 bases, leaving 14 bases between them. CDR3 nucleotides: TGTGCCAGCAGCCGCACAGAGGTACCCTACGAGCAGTACTTC. The encoded protein is CASSRTEVPYEQYF.

The CDR3 loop reads CASSLIGGTSTDTQYF. CDR3 in DNA: TGTGCCAGCAGCTTAATAGGTGGGACCAGCACAGATACGCAGTATTTT. This chain joins TRBV7-2 and TRBJ2-3; the D call may be TRBD1 or TRBD2 (5 bases each). Per the germline V gene, CDR1 is SGHTA and CDR2 is FQGNSA. Between the trimmed V and J ends, which lost 2 bases and 0 bases, there was a span of 12 bases. The CDR3 totals 16 residues.

This clonotype appeared a few times. The J gene is TRBJ1-5, the V gene TRBV12-3 or TRBV12-4; D uncertain. There are 14 residues in the CDR3. The ends were cut back, 7 bases at V and 4 bases at J, with 14 bases in the middle. The CDR3 region has the DNA TGTGCCAGCACCCCGGCGGGCCGGAATCAGCCCCAGCATTTT. Amino acids: CASTPAGRNQPQHF.

This clonotype appeared many times. The genes are TRBV6-1 and TRBJ1-1; D is uncertain. This CDR3 spans 13 amino acids. CDR1 is MNHNS, CDR2 SASEGT, per germline. V lost 5 bases and J 2 bases, leaving 9 bases between the germline ends. This chain's CDR3 is CASSWSLNTEAFF. In DNA, the CDR3 is TGTGCCAGCAGTTGGTCACTCAACACTGAAGCTTTCTTT.

As DNA, the CDR3 is TGTGCCATCAGTGGGGGCGGGGTCACAGATACGCAGTATTTT. Its translation is CAISGGGVTDTQYF. The chain joins TRBV10-3 to TRBJ2-3; D might be TRBD2 (6 bases). This CDR3 has 14 amino acids. V was pared by 4 bases and J by 2 bases, with 10 bases between. In germline, CDR1 is ENHRY, CDR2 SYGVKD.

The V gene is TRBV6-1, the J gene TRBJ1-1, with D possibly matching TRBD1 (5 bases). The CDR3 is 12 residues long. Per the germline V gene, CDR1 is MNHNS and CDR2 is SASEGT. The V end lost 10 bases, the J end lost 1 base, and 10 bases lay between the germline ends. CDR3 nucleotides: TGTGCCATTGGGGCAGAGAACACTGAAGCTTTCTTT. Its protein product is CAIGAENTEAFF.

In this sample, this clonotype turned up a few times. The chain has TRBV19 and TRBJ1-5; tentatively, D is TRBD1 (5 bases). Germline values: CDR1 LNHDA, CDR2 SQIVND (reference sequence). V was pared by 5 bases and J by 6 bases, with 11 bases between. CDR3 size: 13 residues. CDR3 sequence reads: CASSWGDPQPQHF. In DNA, the CDR3 is TGTGCCAGTAGTTGGGGGGACCCTCAGCCCCAGCATTTT.